Listed below are T cell receptor beta chains from one sample, sequenced in a study of T cell responses to AZD1222 COVID-19 vaccine. Sequencing used immunoSEQ multiplex PCR; TCRdb keeps in-frame clones, though not all of them. This sample yields 140,000 to 150,000 clones, of which about 90% are seen a single time; 7% to 9% belongs to the top ten. Sample: peripheral blood, taken 28 days after the second dose of the MenACWY control vaccine. The receptor set was obtained from an adult who received the MenACWY meningococcal vaccine as a control. Both conserved end residues are part of each CDR3. The D gene is left open where the match is weak. Expanded clones are given a class, and other clones once, few, many or no size at all.

v_gene: TRBV9
d_gene: TRBD2
abundance: -
j_gene: TRBJ2-5
CDR3nt: TGTGCCAGCAGCGAACAGAGTAGGGGGACTAGCGGGGTAGAGACCCAGTACTTC
CDR3aa: CASSEQSRGTSGVETQYF

v_gene: TRBV9
d_gene: -
abundance: once
j_gene: TRBJ2-1
CDR3nt: TGTGCCAGCACAGAGGGCCCACCTGGCTCCTACAATGAGCAGTTCTTC
CDR3aa: CASTEGPPGSYNEQFF

v_gene: TRBV30
d_gene: -
abundance: -
j_gene: TRBJ1-2
CDR3nt: TGTGCCTGGAGTGTTCGTGGGACACAGCAAAGCTACACCTTC
CDR3aa: CAWSVRGTQQSYTF

v_gene: TRBV5-4
d_gene: -
abundance: -
j_gene: TRBJ2-2
CDR3nt: TGTGCCAGCAGCTTGGAAGCGCCCGGGGAGCTGTTTTTT
CDR3aa: CASSLEAPGELFF

v_gene: TRBV6-5
d_gene: TRBD1
abundance: -
j_gene: TRBJ2-7
CDR3nt: TGTGCCAGCACCACAGGGGGCCGCTACGAGCAGTACTTC
CDR3aa: CASTTGGRYEQYF

v_gene: TRBV4-3
d_gene: -
abundance: -
j_gene: TRBJ1-1
CDR3nt: TGCGCCAGCAGCCAAGACGGGACCGGGGTTACTGAAGCTTTCTTT
CDR3aa: CASSQDGTGVTEAFF

v_gene: TRBV6-5
d_gene: -
abundance: -
j_gene: TRBJ2-7
CDR3nt: TGTGCCAGCAGGTCGACAACCTACGAGCAGTACTTC
CDR3aa: CASRSTTYEQYF

v_gene: TRBV6-6
d_gene: -
abundance: medium-sized
j_gene: TRBJ2-7
CDR3nt: TGTGCCAGTCTCGACAGGCCCCACGAGCAGTACTTC
CDR3aa: CASLDRPHEQYF

v_gene: TRBV19
d_gene: TRBD1
abundance: -
j_gene: TRBJ1-2
CDR3nt: TGTGCCAGTAGCCAAAGGACAGGGTTACAGAATGGCTACACCTTC
CDR3aa: CASSQRTGLQNGYTF

v_gene: TRBV3-1/TRBV3-2
d_gene: -
abundance: -
j_gene: TRBJ1-2
CDR3nt: TGTGCCAGCAGCCAAGACACAGGGCCCTATGGCTACACCTTC
CDR3aa: CASSQDTGPYGYTF

v_gene: TRBV19
d_gene: -
abundance: -
j_gene: TRBJ1-5
CDR3nt: TGTGCCAGTAGTATCCGGGCCGACCGCAATCAGCCCCAGCATTTT
CDR3aa: CASSIRADRNQPQHF

v_gene: TRBV19
d_gene: TRBD2
abundance: -
j_gene: TRBJ2-5
CDR3nt: TGTGCCAGTAGTATTGTAGTCGCGGGGGGGTCTGAGACCCAGTACTTC
CDR3aa: CASSIVVAGGSETQYF

v_gene: TRBV10-1
d_gene: TRBD1
abundance: once
j_gene: TRBJ2-3
CDR3nt: TGCGCCAGCAGTGAGATACCAGGGGGCGCGGCAGATACGCAGTATTTT
CDR3aa: CASSEIPGGAADTQYF

v_gene: TRBV19
d_gene: -
abundance: -
j_gene: TRBJ1-2
CDR3nt: TGTGCCAGTAGGCCAGGTGTCTTCGCTAACTATGGCTACACCTTC
CDR3aa: CASRPGVFANYGYTF

v_gene: TRBV6-5
d_gene: TRBD2
abundance: -
j_gene: TRBJ2-7
CDR3nt: TGTGCCAGCAGTCAGGCCGGGACTAGCGAGTACGAGCAGTACTTC
CDR3aa: CASSQAGTSEYEQYF

v_gene: TRBV3-1/TRBV3-2
d_gene: TRBD1
abundance: -
j_gene: TRBJ2-6
CDR3nt: TGTGCCAGCAGCCAAGATAATCCTCGGGGACAGGGTCCTGGGGCCAACGTCCTGACTTTC
CDR3aa: CASSQDNPRGQGPGANVLTF

v_gene: TRBV19
d_gene: TRBD2
abundance: -
j_gene: TRBJ2-3
CDR3nt: TGTGCCAGTAGTATTCGACTAGCGGGAAGCGATACGCAGTATTTT
CDR3aa: CASSIRLAGSDTQYF

v_gene: TRBV14
d_gene: -
abundance: -
j_gene: TRBJ2-2
CDR3nt: TGTGCCAGCAGCCAAGAAACCGGGGAGCTGTTTTTT
CDR3aa: CASSQETGELFF

v_gene: TRBV5-1
d_gene: TRBD2
abundance: -
j_gene: TRBJ2-3
CDR3nt: TGCGCCAGCAGCTTCGGGCTACTAGCGGGGGGCGACACAGATACGCAGTATTTT
CDR3aa: CASSFGLLAGGDTDTQYF

v_gene: TRBV18
d_gene: TRBD1
abundance: -
j_gene: TRBJ1-5
CDR3nt: TGTGCCAGCTCCCCCGGGACAGTTCCCAATCAGCCCCAGCATTTT
CDR3aa: CASSPGTVPNQPQHF

v_gene: TRBV5-8
d_gene: TRBD1
abundance: once
j_gene: TRBJ1-4
CDR3nt: TGTGCCAGCAGTTCCGGGACAGGGTACGAAAAACTGTTTTTT
CDR3aa: CASSSGTGYEKLFF

v_gene: TRBV6-1
d_gene: TRBD1
abundance: once
j_gene: TRBJ1-3
CDR3nt: TGTGCCAGCAGTGCCACAACCACAGGGGCTGGAAACACCATATATTTT
CDR3aa: CASSATTTGAGNTIYF

v_gene: TRBV28
d_gene: -
abundance: -
j_gene: TRBJ1-5
CDR3nt: TGTGCCAGCAGCCCTCGGGGGGGACTCAATCAGCCCCAGCATTTT
CDR3aa: CASSPRGGLNQPQHF

v_gene: TRBV2
d_gene: TRBD2
abundance: -
j_gene: TRBJ2-3
CDR3nt: TGTGCCAGCAGTGTATGGCTAGCGGGGGCCTCAGGCACAGGTACGCAGTATTTT
CDR3aa: CASSVWLAGASGTGTQYF

v_gene: TRBV27
d_gene: TRBD1
abundance: -
j_gene: TRBJ2-3
CDR3nt: TGTGCCAGCACGGGACAGGGCACAGATACGCAGTATTTT
CDR3aa: CASTGQGTDTQYF

v_gene: TRBV29-1
d_gene: -
abundance: -
j_gene: TRBJ2-3
CDR3nt: TGCAGCGCCGTACAGGTAGCGTCGGATACGCAGTATTTT
CDR3aa: CSAVQVASDTQYF

v_gene: TRBV2
d_gene: -
abundance: -
j_gene: TRBJ1-5
CDR3nt: TGTGCCAGCAGTGACCGTAGAGGCAATCAGCCCCAGCATTTT
CDR3aa: CASSDRRGNQPQHF

v_gene: TRBV7-2
d_gene: TRBD2
abundance: -
j_gene: TRBJ2-7
CDR3nt: TGTGCCAGCAGCTTAGAGTTGGGCGCGGGACTAGCCAACGAGCAGTACTTC
CDR3aa: CASSLELGAGLANEQYF

v_gene: TRBV7-8
d_gene: -
abundance: once
j_gene: TRBJ2-5
CDR3nt: TGTGCCAGCAGCTTAGGCCCGGAGACCCAGTACTTC
CDR3aa: CASSLGPETQYF

v_gene: TRBV7-3
d_gene: -
abundance: -
j_gene: TRBJ2-1
CDR3nt: TGTGCCAGCAGCTTGGAGGGGGGACGCAATGAGCAGTTCTTC
CDR3aa: CASSLEGGRNEQFF

v_gene: TRBV28
d_gene: -
abundance: -
j_gene: TRBJ2-3
CDR3nt: TGTGCCAGCAATTTCGGAACTAGACTCCAGTATTTT
CDR3aa: CASNFGTRLQYF

v_gene: TRBV19
d_gene: -
abundance: -
j_gene: TRBJ1-5
CDR3nt: TGTGCCAGTAGCCCCATGGGAGGGTTTCAGCCCCAGCATTTT
CDR3aa: CASSPMGGFQPQHF

v_gene: TRBV5-1
d_gene: -
abundance: -
j_gene: TRBJ2-1
CDR3nt: TGCGCCAGCAGCTTGGCCATCTTGGATGAGCAGTTCTTC
CDR3aa: CASSLAILDEQFF

v_gene: TRBV7-3
d_gene: -
abundance: -
j_gene: TRBJ2-7
CDR3nt: TGTGCCAGCAGCCCCCACAGGGTAGAAGAGCAGTACTTC
CDR3aa: CASSPHRVEEQYF

v_gene: TRBV5-1
d_gene: TRBD2
abundance: -
j_gene: TRBJ2-5
CDR3nt: TGCGCCAGCAGCTTGGAACCTAGCGGGGGCCAAGAGACCCAGTACTTC
CDR3aa: CASSLEPSGGQETQYF

v_gene: TRBV15
d_gene: TRBD1
abundance: -
j_gene: TRBJ1-4
CDR3nt: TGTGCCACCAGCCCCAGGGGGGAGGAAAAACTGTTTTTT
CDR3aa: CATSPRGEEKLFF

v_gene: TRBV3-1/TRBV3-2
d_gene: -
abundance: -
j_gene: TRBJ1-3
CDR3nt: TGTGCCAGCAGCCCCTTTTACAGAGCCTCTGGAAACACCATATATTTT
CDR3aa: CASSPFYRASGNTIYF

v_gene: TRBV5-1
d_gene: -
abundance: -
j_gene: TRBJ2-5
CDR3nt: TGCGCCAGCAGCCTAGCTATGGGAGAGACCCAGTACTTC
CDR3aa: CASSLAMGETQYF

v_gene: TRBV7-2
d_gene: TRBD1
abundance: -
j_gene: TRBJ1-5
CDR3nt: TGTGCCAGCAGCACACAGGGGGTGGGCAATCAGCCCCAGCATTTT
CDR3aa: CASSTQGVGNQPQHF

v_gene: TRBV5-4
d_gene: -
abundance: -
j_gene: TRBJ2-5
CDR3nt: TGTGCCAGCAGCTGGGACTTGAGGGATGAGACCCAGTACTTC
CDR3aa: CASSWDLRDETQYF

v_gene: TRBV18
d_gene: -
abundance: -
j_gene: TRBJ1-2
CDR3nt: TGTGCCAGCTCACCAACGATTAACTATGGCTACACCTTC
CDR3aa: CASSPTINYGYTF

v_gene: TRBV19
d_gene: -
abundance: -
j_gene: TRBJ1-2
CDR3nt: TGTGCCAGTAGTACCGGGACACTCTCCGCCCACTATGGCTACACCTTC
CDR3aa: CASSTGTLSAHYGYTF

v_gene: TRBV5-1
d_gene: -
abundance: -
j_gene: TRBJ2-7
CDR3nt: TGCGCCAGCAGCTTGGGTAGGCGTACCTACGAGCAGTACTTC
CDR3aa: CASSLGRRTYEQYF

v_gene: TRBV4-3
d_gene: TRBD1
abundance: -
j_gene: TRBJ1-2
CDR3nt: TGCGCCAGCAGCCAGCAAAGGACAGGGCACTATGGCTACACCTTC
CDR3aa: CASSQQRTGHYGYTF

v_gene: TRBV4-3
d_gene: -
abundance: -
j_gene: TRBJ1-4
CDR3nt: TGCGCCAGCAGTCGCGGGACAACTAATGAAAAACTGTTTTTT
CDR3aa: CASSRGTTNEKLFF

v_gene: TRBV29-1
d_gene: TRBD1
abundance: -
j_gene: TRBJ2-5
CDR3nt: TGCAGCGTTGAAGGTCCACCCAAGCAGGGGGCAGGGAAAGAGACCCAGTACTTC
CDR3aa: CSVEGPPKQGAGKETQYF

v_gene: TRBV3-1/TRBV3-2
d_gene: -
abundance: -
j_gene: TRBJ2-1
CDR3nt: TGTGCCAGCAGCCATACAACGAATCCCTACAATGAGCAGTTCTTC
CDR3aa: CASSHTTNPYNEQFF

v_gene: TRBV6-2/TRBV6-3
d_gene: TRBD1
abundance: -
j_gene: TRBJ1-2
CDR3nt: TGTGCCAGCAGCCCCCAGGGGGCCAATATCTATGGCTACACCTTC
CDR3aa: CASSPQGANIYGYTF

v_gene: TRBV13
d_gene: TRBD1
abundance: -
j_gene: TRBJ2-7
CDR3nt: TGTGCCAGCAGCTTACGAGGGGGCGCCGCCTACGAGCAGTACTTC
CDR3aa: CASSLRGGAAYEQYF

v_gene: TRBV6-5
d_gene: -
abundance: -
j_gene: TRBJ1-1
CDR3nt: TGTGCCAGCAGTTACTCGCGAGGTAACGGTGAAGCTTTCTTT
CDR3aa: CASSYSRGNGEAFF